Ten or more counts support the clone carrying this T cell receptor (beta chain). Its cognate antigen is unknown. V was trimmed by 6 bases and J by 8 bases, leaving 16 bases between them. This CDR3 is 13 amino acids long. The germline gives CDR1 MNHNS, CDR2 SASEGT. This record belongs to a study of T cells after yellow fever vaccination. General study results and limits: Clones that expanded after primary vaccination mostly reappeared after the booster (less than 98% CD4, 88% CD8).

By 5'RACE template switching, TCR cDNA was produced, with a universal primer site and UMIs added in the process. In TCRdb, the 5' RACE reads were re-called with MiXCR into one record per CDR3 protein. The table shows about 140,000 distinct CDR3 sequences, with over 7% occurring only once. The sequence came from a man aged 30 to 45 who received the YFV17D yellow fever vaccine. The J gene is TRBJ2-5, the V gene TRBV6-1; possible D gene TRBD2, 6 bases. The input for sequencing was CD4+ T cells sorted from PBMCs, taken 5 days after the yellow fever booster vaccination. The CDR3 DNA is TGTGCCAGCAGGCCCGGGACTGGATCCACCCAGTACTTC. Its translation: CASRPGTGSTQYF.